This T cell receptor beta chain was identified during a study of blood T cell repertoires in COVID-19. Study information: Samples of COVID-19 (acute and convalescent) were obtained from the United States, Italy and Spain. Nucleic acid was either cDNA or gDNA, and it came from T cells, B-cell-depleted T cells, or PBMCs.

The V and J ends lost 4 bases and 1 base, in that order; junction bases with no gene match: 3. The germline CDR1 and CDR2 sequences are SGHTA and FQGNSA. This CDR3 region has 15 residues. How the authors handled the data: Reference gene primer amplification gave nucleated cell count estimates. TCRdb keeps only in-frame clones here, not all; method: immunoSEQ multiplex PCR. The V and J calls and clone size were taken over from that table, and D and trimming were inferred from the DNA. This sample yields some 83,000 clones, of which approximately 80% are seen a single time; 5.8% belongs to the top ten.

The sample taken for sequencing was peripheral blood. This receptor was taken from a man in his 60s with active or convalescent COVID-19. The V call is TRBV7-2, the J call TRBJ2-3; 9 positions match TRBD1. CDR3 loop: CASSWRTGGTDTQYF. The CDR3 bases are TGTGCCAGCAGCTGGCGGACAGGGGGCACAGATACGCAGTATTTT.